This T cell receptor beta chain was identified in a study of beta chain features in type 1 diabetes. Background on the study: Age and gender were similar between patients and healthy donors, as were cell yields.

Via CD45RO/CCR7/CD25/CD127/CD95/CD27, cells of the CD4+ naive, central memory, regulatory and stem cell-like memory subsets were sorted. As regards this clone: The antigen remains undetermined.

The study reverse transcribed the entire isolated RNA, so it sequenced expressed TCRB transcripts. About 3.9 million reads on average were seen across naive, central memory and regulatory T cell samples. TCRdb keeps only in-frame clones here, not all; method: immunoSEQ multiplex PCR. This table has some 700,000 clones, 13% appearing once. The study, taken as a whole, reports: People with Type 1 diabetes carried modestly yet significantly shorter TCRB CDR3s in all four CD4+ subsets.

The V end was cut by 5 bases, the J end by 0 bases, with 5 bases between. Germline lookup yields CDR1 SEHNR and CDR2 FQNEAQ (reference sequence). The CDR3 is made up of 14 amino acids. This TCR derives from a man between 18 and 35 years old with type 1 diabetes. The sample comprised naive CD4+ T cells from blood. The rearrangement uses TRBV7-9 and TRBJ2-6; no clear D gene. The CDR3 loop reads CASSQVSGANVLTF. CDR3 DNA sequence: TGTGCCAGCAGCCAGGTCTCTGGGGCCAACGTCCTGACTTTC.